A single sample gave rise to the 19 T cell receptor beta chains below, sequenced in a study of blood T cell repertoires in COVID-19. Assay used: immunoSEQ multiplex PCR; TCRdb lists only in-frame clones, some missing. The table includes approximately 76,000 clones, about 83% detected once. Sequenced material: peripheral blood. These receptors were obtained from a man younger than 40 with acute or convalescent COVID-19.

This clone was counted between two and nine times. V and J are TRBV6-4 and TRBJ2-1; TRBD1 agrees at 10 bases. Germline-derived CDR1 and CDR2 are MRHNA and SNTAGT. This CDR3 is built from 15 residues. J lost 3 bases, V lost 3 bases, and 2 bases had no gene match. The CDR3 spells CASSEGTGDYNEQFF. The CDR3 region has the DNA TGTGCCAGCAGTGAGGGGACAGGGGACTACAATGAGCAGTTCTTC.

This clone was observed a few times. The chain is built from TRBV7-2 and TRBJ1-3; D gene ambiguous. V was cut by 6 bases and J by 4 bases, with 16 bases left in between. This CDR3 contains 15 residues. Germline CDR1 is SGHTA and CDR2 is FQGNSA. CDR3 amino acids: CASSPSGGSGNTIYF. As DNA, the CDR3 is TGTGCCAGCAGTCCGTCTGGAGGCTCGGGAAACACCATATATTTT.

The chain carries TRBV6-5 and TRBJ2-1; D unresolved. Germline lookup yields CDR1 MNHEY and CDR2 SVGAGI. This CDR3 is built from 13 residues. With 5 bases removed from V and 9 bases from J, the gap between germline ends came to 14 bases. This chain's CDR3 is CASSTAPTGEQFF. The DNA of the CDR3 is TGTGCCAGCAGTACCGCCCCTACCGGTGAGCAGTTCTTC.

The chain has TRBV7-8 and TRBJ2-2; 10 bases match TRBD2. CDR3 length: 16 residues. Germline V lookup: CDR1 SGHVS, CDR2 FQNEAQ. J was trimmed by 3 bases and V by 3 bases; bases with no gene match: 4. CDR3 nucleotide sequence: TGTGCCAGCAGCTTGATTAGCGGGAGGTACACCGGGGAGCTGTTTTTT. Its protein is CASSLISGRYTGELFF.

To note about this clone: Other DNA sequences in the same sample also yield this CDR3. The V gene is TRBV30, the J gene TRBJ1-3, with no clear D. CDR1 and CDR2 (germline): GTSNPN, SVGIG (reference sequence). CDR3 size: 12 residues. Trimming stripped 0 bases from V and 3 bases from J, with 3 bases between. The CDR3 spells CAWSVHGNTIYF. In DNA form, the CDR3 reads TGTGCCTGGAGTGTACATGGAAACACCATATATTTT.

CDR3 amino acids: CASSLTQGTGYEQYF. For the CDR3, the DNA is TGTGCCAGCAGTTTAACCCAGGGGACGGGGTACGAGCAGTACTTC. The genes are TRBV28 and TRBJ2-7; possible D gene TRBD1, 6 bases. Trimming left V 2 bases short and J 4 bases short, with 15 bases between. This CDR3 region has 15 residues. Germline V gene data show CDR1 as MDHEN and CDR2 as SYDVKM.

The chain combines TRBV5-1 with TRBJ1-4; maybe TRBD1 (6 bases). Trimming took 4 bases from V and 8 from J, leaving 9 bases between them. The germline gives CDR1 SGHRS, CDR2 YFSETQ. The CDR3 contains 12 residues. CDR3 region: CASSPQGEKLFF. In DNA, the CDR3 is TGCGCCAGCAGCCCCCAGGGGGAAAAACTGTTTTTT. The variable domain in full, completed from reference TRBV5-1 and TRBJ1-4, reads KAGVTQTPRYLIKTRGQQVTLSCSPISGHRSVSWYQQTPGQGLQFLFEYFSETQRNKGNFPGRFSGRQFSNSRSEMNVSTLELGDSALYLCASSPQGEKLFFGSGTQLSVL.

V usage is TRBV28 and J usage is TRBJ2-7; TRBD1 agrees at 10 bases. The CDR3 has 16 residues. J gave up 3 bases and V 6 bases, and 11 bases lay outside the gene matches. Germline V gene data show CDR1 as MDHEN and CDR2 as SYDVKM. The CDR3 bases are TGTGCCAGCAGACCGATCATAGGACAGGGGGTCTACGAGCAGTACTTC. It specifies CASRPIIGQGVYEQYF.

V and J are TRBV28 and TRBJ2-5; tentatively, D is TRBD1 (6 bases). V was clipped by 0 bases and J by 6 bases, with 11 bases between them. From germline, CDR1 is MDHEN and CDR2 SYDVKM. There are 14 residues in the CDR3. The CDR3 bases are TGTGCCAGCAGTTTATGGGGCAGGGGAAAGACCCAGTACTTC. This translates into CASSLWGRGKTQYF.

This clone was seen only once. The CDR3 coding sequence is TGTGCCAGCAGCGTAGCCCCCAGCGGGAAAGGTACAGATACGCAGTATTTT. The encoded protein is CASSVAPSGKGTDTQYF. The chain joins TRBV9 to TRBJ2-3, with 7 bases aligning to TRBD2. V shed 0 bases, J shed 3 bases, and the junction held 10 bases outside the gene matches. CDR1 is SGDLS, CDR2 YYNGEE, per germline. This CDR3 region has 17 residues.

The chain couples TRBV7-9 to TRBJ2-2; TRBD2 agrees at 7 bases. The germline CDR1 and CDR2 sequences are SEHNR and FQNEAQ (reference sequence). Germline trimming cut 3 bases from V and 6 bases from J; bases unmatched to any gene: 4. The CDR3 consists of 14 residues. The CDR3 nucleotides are TGTGCCAGCAGCTTCGTGGGAGGGGCCGGGGAGCTGTTTTTT. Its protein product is CASSFVGGAGELFF.

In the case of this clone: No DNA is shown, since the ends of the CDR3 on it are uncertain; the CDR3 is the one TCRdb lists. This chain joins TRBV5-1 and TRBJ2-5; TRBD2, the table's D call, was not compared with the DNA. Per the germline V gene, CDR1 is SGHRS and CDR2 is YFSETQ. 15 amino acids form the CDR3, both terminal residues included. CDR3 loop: CASSFGSGGVETQYF.

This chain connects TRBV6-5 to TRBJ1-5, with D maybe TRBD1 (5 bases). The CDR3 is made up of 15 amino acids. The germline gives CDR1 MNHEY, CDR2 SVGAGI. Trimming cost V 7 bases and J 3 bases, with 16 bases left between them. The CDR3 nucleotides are TGTGCCAGCAAACTTGAGTACAGGAACAATCAGCCCCAGCATTTT. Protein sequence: CASKLEYRNNQPQHF.

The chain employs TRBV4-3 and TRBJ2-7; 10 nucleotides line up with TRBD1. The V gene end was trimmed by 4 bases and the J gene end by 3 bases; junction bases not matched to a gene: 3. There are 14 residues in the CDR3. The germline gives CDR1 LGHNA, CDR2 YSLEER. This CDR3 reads CASSRDRGIYEQYF. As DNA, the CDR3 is TGCGCCAGCAGCCGGGACAGGGGAATCTACGAGCAGTACTTC.

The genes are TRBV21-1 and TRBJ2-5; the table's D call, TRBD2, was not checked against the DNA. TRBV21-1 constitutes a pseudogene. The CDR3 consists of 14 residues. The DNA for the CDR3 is TGTGCCAGCAGCAAAGCGGGAGGGCAAGAGACCCAGTACTTC. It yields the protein CASSKAGGQETQYF.

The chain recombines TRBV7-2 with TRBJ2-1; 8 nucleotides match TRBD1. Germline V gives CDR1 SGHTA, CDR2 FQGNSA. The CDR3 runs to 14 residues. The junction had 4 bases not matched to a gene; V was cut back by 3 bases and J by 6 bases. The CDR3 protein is CASSFRDRTNEQFF. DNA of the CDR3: TGTGCCAGCAGCTTCCGGGACAGGACCAATGAGCAGTTCTTC.

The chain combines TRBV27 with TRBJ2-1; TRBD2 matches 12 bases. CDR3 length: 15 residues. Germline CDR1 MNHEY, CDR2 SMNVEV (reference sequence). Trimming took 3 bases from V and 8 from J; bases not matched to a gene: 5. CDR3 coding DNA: TGTGCCAGCAGTTTTAGGACTAGCGGGAACGATGAGCAGTTCTTC. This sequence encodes CASSFRTSGNDEQFF.

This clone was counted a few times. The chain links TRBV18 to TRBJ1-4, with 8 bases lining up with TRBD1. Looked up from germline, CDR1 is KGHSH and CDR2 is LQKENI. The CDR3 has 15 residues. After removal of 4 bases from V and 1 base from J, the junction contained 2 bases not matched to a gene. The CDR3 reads CASSLTGGTNEKLFF. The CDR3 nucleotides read TGTGCCAGCTCACTAACAGGGGGAACTAATGAAAAACTGTTTTTT.

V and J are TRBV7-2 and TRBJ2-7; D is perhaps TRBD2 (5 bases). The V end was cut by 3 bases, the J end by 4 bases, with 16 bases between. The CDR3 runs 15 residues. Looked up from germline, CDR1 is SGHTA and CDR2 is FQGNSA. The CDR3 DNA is TGTGCCAGCAGCTTCACAAGGGTGTCGGGGTACGAGCAGTACTTC. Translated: CASSFTRVSGYEQYF.